This note documents a single T cell receptor (beta chain) sequence. The data belong to a study of blood T cell repertoires in COVID-19. The overall study: The United States, Italy and Spain supplied acute and convalescent COVID-19 samples. PBMCs, B-cell-depleted T cells, or T cells were the source of the cDNA or gDNA that made up the material.

As originally analysed: The authors estimated nucleated cell counts from reference gene primer amplification. Using immunoSEQ multiplex PCR, the repertoire was profiled, and TCRdb retains in-frame clones only, with some absent. Clonal size and the V and J genes are those of that table, whereas D and trimming came from the DNA. The sample holds over 200,000 clones, about 86% seen once. Trimming removed 0 bases from V and 3 bases from J, with 10 bases in between. The germline gives CDR1 SGHDT, CDR2 YYEEEE. CDR3 size: 14 residues. The sequence was obtained from an elderly man with acute or convalescent COVID-19. Sequenced: peripheral blood. The J gene is TRBJ2-7, the V gene TRBV5-6; D is perhaps TRBD2 (5 bases). The CDR3 protein is CASSLAKRDYEQYF. DNA for the CDR3: TGTGCCAGCAGCTTGGCCAAGAGGGACTACGAGCAGTACTTC.